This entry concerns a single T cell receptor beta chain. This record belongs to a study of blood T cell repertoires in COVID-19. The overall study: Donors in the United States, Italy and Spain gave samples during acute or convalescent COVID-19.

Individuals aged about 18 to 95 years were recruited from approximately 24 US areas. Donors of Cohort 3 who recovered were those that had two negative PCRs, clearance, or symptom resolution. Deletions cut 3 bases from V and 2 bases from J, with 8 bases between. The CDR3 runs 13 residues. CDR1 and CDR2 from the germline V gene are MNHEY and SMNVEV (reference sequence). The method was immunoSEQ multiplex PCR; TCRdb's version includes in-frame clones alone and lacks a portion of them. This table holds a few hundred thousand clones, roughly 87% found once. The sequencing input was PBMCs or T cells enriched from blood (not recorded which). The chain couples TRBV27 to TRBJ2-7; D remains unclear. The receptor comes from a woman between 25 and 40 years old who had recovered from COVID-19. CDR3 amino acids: CASSFGTAYEQYF. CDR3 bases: TGTGCCAGCAGTTTTGGAACAGCCTACGAGCAGTACTTC.